These T cell receptor beta chains were read from a single sample in a study of control samples from healthy donors and cancer patients. Assay used: immunoSEQ multiplex PCR; TCRdb lists only in-frame clones, some missing. The sample contains 250,000 to 300,000 clones, almost 85% of which appear only once. The sample consisted of PBMCs. Source of these receptors: a woman aged 55-70 years with lung cancer. The CDR3 runs from the conserved cysteine through the conserved F or W. A D gene is named only where the DNA matches it firmly. Where a row states a size, it is once, few, many or the class of an expanded clone; other rows omit it.

>TRBJ1-6|NA|TRBV5-1|NA
TGCGCCAGCAGCTTGGAAGGCAGCACGGGCTCACCCCTCCACTTT
CASSLEGSTGSPLHF
>TRBJ1-1|NA|TRBV18|NA
TGTGCCAGCTCACCACTGGGTACTGGGACTGAAGCTTTCTTT
CASSPLGTGTEAFF
>TRBJ1-1|NA|TRBV5-1|TRBD1
TGCGCCAGCAGCTGGACAGGCTCGAACACTGAAGCTTTCTTT
CASSWTGSNTEAFF
>TRBJ1-6|NA|TRBV28|TRBD1
TGTGCCAGCAGCACGCCCCAGGGGGTCTATTCACCCCTCCACTTT
CASSTPQGVYSPLHF
>TRBJ1-2|NA|TRBV14|NA
TGTGCCAGCAGCCGCGAACAGAGAACGGGCGGCTACACCTTC
CASSREQRTGGYTF
>TRBJ2-7|NA|TRBV7-3|TRBD2
TGTGCCAGCAGCCAGGGACTAGCGGATATTTACGAGCAGTACTTC
CASSQGLADIYEQYF
>TRBJ2-7|once|TRBV5-1|NA
TGCGCCAGCAGCTTCGGACAGCTGGGGCAATTTGAGCAGTACTTC
CASSFGQLGQFEQYF
>TRBJ1-4|NA|TRBV18|NA
TGTGCCAGCTCACGGGGTGTGACTAATGAAAAACTGTTTTTT
CASSRGVTNEKLFF
>TRBJ2-4|NA|TRBV20-1|TRBD1
TGCAGTGCCGGGGACAGAAACATTCAGTACTTC
CSAGDRNIQYF
>TRBJ2-7|NA|TRBV9|NA
TGCCGGCGGGGTCGGACCTACGAGCAGTACTTC
CRRGRTYEQYF
>TRBJ1-5|NA|TRBV20-1|NA
TGCAGTGCTAGTGGGCCCGGAGGGGATCAGCCCCAGCATTTT
CSASGPGGDQPQHF
>TRBJ2-3|once|TRBV7-2|NA
TGTGCCAGGAAAAGGGTTGCAGATACGCAGTATTTT
CARKRVADTQYF
>TRBJ2-7|NA|TRBV7-2|NA
TGTGCCAGCAGCTTATTGGGGTCCCCCCCCGAGCAGTACTTC
CASSLLGSPPEQYF
>TRBJ2-5|NA|TRBV3-1/TRBV3-2|NA
TGTGCCAGCAGCCACGTGCAGTCCCAAGAGACCCAGTACTTC
CASSHVQSQETQYF
>TRBJ2-5|NA|TRBV5-1|TRBD2
TGCGCCAGCAGCTTGGCTGCCCTTGGCGGGGGGTACCAAGAGACCCAGTACTTC
CASSLAALGGGYQETQYF
>TRBJ1-1|NA|TRBV14|NA
TGTGCCAGCAGCAAATCGAGGGACACTGAAGCTTTCTTT
CASSKSRDTEAFF
>TRBJ2-4|NA|TRBV6-1|TRBD2
TGTGCCAGCAGTGAGCGGGGGGACTCCATAGCCAAAAACATTCAGTACTTC
CASSERGDSIAKNIQYF
>TRBJ1-2|NA|TRBV2|NA
TGTGCCAGCACCACTATTGAGGGGCATGGCTACACCTTC
CASTTIEGHGYTF
>TRBJ1-2|NA|TRBV28|TRBD1
TGTGCCAGCAGTCCAGGGGGGAGGTGGGGCTATGGCTACACCTTC
CASSPGGRWGYGYTF
>TRBJ2-7|NA|TRBV5-1|TRBD2
TGCGCCAGCAGCTTGGCGACTAGCGGTACCTACGAGCAGTACTTC
CASSLATSGTYEQYF
>TRBJ1-2|NA|TRBV10-3|NA
TGTGCCATCAGCCCGGGATTCAACTATGGCTACACCTTC
CAISPGFNYGYTF
>TRBJ1-5|NA|TRBV10-3|NA
TGTGCCACACAGGGACTGCTAAGCAATCAGCCCCAGCATTTT
CATQGLLSNQPQHF
>TRBJ2-5|NA|TRBV9|TRBD1
TGTGCCAGCAGTCCGACCTCAGGGGGTCAAGAGACCCAGTACTTC
CASSPTSGGQETQYF
>TRBJ2-7|NA|TRBV27|NA
TGTGCCAGCAGTTTCACTGTGAACAGCGAGCAGTACTTC
CASSFTVNSEQYF
>TRBJ2-6|NA|TRBV30|NA
TGTGCCTTATCTGGGGCCAACGTCCTGACTTTC
CALSGANVLTF
>TRBJ2-3|once|TRBV6-5|NA
TGTGCCAGCAACAAGGGGACTAGCACAGATACGCAGTATTTT
CASNKGTSTDTQYF
>TRBJ1-2|NA|TRBV7-8|NA
TGTGCCAGCAGCTTCTCCGGGACGGGGAATGGCTACACCTTC
CASSFSGTGNGYTF
>TRBJ1-1|NA|TRBV6-6|TRBD1
TGTGCCAGCAGTGACAAGACAGGGTGGTCTGAAGCTTTCTTT
CASSDKTGWSEAFF
>TRBJ1-4|NA|TRBV2|NA
TGTGCCAGCAGTCGGTTGGGGGATGAAAAACTGTTTTTT
CASSRLGDEKLFF
>TRBJ1-6|NA|TRBV6-1|NA
TGTGCCAGCAGTGAGTCAGGGAATTCATCACCCCTCCACTTT
CASSESGNSSPLHF
>TRBJ1-1|once|TRBV20-1|NA
TGCAGTGCTCCTCGGGGCACTGAAGCTTTCTTT
CSAPRGTEAFF
>TRBJ1-1|NA|TRBV9|NA
TGTGCCAGCAGCGTAGAAGGGGAGGGCACTGAAGCTTTCTTT
CASSVEGEGTEAFF
>TRBJ1-1|NA|TRBV5-1|TRBD1
TGCGCCAGCAGACAACAGGGGACGCTCCCCGGTGAAGCTTTCTTT
CASRQQGTLPGEAFF
>TRBJ1-4|NA|TRBV4-1|NA
TGCGCCAGCAGCCAAGAGGAAGGGGTGGGCGAAAAACTGTTTTTT
CASSQEEGVGEKLFF
>TRBJ1-6|NA|TRBV5-4|NA
TGTGCCAGCAGCTTGGTGAGCGGGCGCGCTTCACCCCTCCACTTT
CASSLVSGRASPLHF
>TRBJ2-1|NA|TRBV29-1|TRBD2
TGCAGCGTCCTCCCGACTAGCGCCAATGAGCAGTTCTTC
CSVLPTSANEQFF
>TRBJ2-1|once|TRBV5-1|TRBD1
TGCGCCAGCAGCTATCGACAGGGGCGGAATGAGCAGTTCTTC
CASSYRQGRNEQFF
>TRBJ2-7|NA|TRBV11-3|NA
TGTGCCAGCAGCTTGTCGTTCGGACGTATCCACGAGCAGTACTTC
CASSLSFGRIHEQYF
>TRBJ1-2|NA|TRBV5-1|NA
TGCGCCAGCAGCCTGGGGGCCCTCCCAGGGGAAAGAGGCTACACCTTC
CASSLGALPGERGYTF
>TRBJ2-7|NA|TRBV5-1|NA
TGCGCCAGCAGCTCCCGTGGAATGGGCACCTACGAGCAGTACTTC
CASSSRGMGTYEQYF
>TRBJ2-2|NA|TRBV4-1|NA
TGCGCCAGCAGGGGTTGGCGTCCCACCGGGGAGCTGTTTTTT
CASRGWRPTGELFF
>TRBJ2-3|NA|TRBV5-1|NA
TGCGCCAGCAGCTTGGTACCGATCGGGAACACAGATACGCAGTATTTT
CASSLVPIGNTDTQYF
>TRBJ2-6|NA|TRBV11-2|NA
TGTGCCAGCAGCTTCTCAGGGGTGGGGGCCAACGTCCTGACTTTC
CASSFSGVGANVLTF
>TRBJ1-1|NA|TRBV3-1/TRBV3-2|TRBD1
TGTGCCAGCAGCCAAGGGTCATGGACCAGGGGGCGCGAGGCTGAAGCTTTCTTT
CASSQGSWTRGREAEAFF
>TRBJ1-1|NA|TRBV27|NA
TGTGCCAGCAGTTTGGGGGAAATGAACACTGAAGCTTTCTTT
CASSLGEMNTEAFF
>TRBJ1-5|NA|TRBV5-4|NA
TGTGCCAGCAGCTTCACGGGAAGCAATCAGCCCCAGCATTTT
CASSFTGSNQPQHF
>TRBJ1-1|NA|TRBV19|NA
TGTGCCAGTATGGAGTCCCAACTCTTCACTGAAGCTTTCTTT
CASMESQLFTEAFF
>TRBJ2-7|NA|TRBV6-5|TRBD1
TGTGCCAGCAGTAATACAGGGGGAGAGCAGTACTTC
CASSNTGGEQYF
>TRBJ1-5|NA|TRBV9|NA
TGTGCCAGCAGCCCTCATAGCAATCAGCCCCAGCATTTT
CASSPHSNQPQHF
>TRBJ1-1|few|TRBV19|NA
TGTGCCAGTAGTCGCCGGGGTCGGGACACTGAAGCTTTCTTT
CASSRRGRDTEAFF
>TRBJ2-7|NA|TRBV9|NA
TGTGCCAGCAGCGTAAAGGAGGGGCGGAACGAGCAGTACTTC
CASSVKEGRNEQYF
>TRBJ1-2|NA|TRBV5-4|TRBD1
TGTGCCAGCAGCCCCCAGGGGGCTCTTCACTATGGCTACACCTTC
CASSPQGALHYGYTF
>TRBJ2-1|NA|TRBV5-1|NA
TGCGCCAGCAGCCCGCCGGGGGCCGGTAGTTCCAATGAGCAGTTCTTC
CASSPPGAGSSNEQFF
>TRBJ2-2|NA|TRBV28|NA
TGTGCCAGCAGTTTCTCGAACACCGGGGAGCTGTTTTTT
CASSFSNTGELFF
>TRBJ2-3|NA|TRBV30|NA
TGTGCCTGGAGTGTAGTGGATACGCAGTATTTT
CAWSVVDTQYF
>TRBJ2-3|NA|TRBV30|NA
TGTGCCTGGAGTGTCTCTACGGGGAGCACAGATACGCAGTATTTT
CAWSVSTGSTDTQYF
>TRBJ2-2|NA|TRBV24-1|TRBD1
TGTGCCACCAGTGATGGGAGACAGGGCGGCACCGGGGAGCTGTTTTTT
CATSDGRQGGTGELFF
>TRBJ1-1|NA|TRBV7-8|TRBD1
TGTGCCAGCAGCCCTGCGGGACAGGGGCCGGGAGCTTTCTTT
CASSPAGQGPGAFF
>TRBJ2-5|once|TRBV7-8|NA
TGTGCCAGCAGCCCAAGGACAGCAGAAGAGACCCAGTACTTC
CASSPRTAEETQYF
>TRBJ1-5|NA|TRBV19|NA
TGTGCCGCCCCTCACAGGGCCCCGGGCAATCAGCCCCAGCATTTT
CAAPHRAPGNQPQHF